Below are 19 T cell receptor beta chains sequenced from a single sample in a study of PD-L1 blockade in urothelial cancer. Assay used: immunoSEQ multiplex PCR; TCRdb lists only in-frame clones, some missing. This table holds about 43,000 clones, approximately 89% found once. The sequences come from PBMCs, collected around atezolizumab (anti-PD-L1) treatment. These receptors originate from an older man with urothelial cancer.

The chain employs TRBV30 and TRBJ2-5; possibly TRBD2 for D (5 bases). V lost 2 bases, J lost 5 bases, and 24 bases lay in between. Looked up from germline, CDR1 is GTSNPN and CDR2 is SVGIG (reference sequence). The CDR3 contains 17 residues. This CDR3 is CAWSRIAWERMRETQYF. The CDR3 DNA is TGTGCCTGGAGTCGTATCGCCTGGGAGCGCATGAGGGAGACCCAGTACTTC.

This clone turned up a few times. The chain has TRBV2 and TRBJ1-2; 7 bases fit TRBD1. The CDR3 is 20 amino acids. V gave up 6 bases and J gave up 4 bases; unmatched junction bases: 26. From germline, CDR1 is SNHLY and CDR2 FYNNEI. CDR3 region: CASSGYRGVGGSRPFYGYTF. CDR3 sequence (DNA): TGTGCCAGCAGCGGCTACAGGGGAGTAGGGGGGTCAAGACCTTTCTATGGCTACACCTTC.

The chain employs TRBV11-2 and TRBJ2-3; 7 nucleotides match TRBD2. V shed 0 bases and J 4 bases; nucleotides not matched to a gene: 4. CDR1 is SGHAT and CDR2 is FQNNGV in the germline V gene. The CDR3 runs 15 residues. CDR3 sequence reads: CASSLDGRESDTQYF. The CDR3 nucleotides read TGTGCCAGCAGCTTAGATGGGCGGGAGTCAGATACGCAGTATTTT. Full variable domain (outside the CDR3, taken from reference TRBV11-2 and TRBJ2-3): EAGVAQSPRYKIIEKRQSVAFWCNPISGHATLYWYQQILGQGPKLLIQFQNNGVVDDSQLPKDRFSAERLKGVDSTLKIQPAKLEDSAVYLCASSLDGRESDTQYFGPGTRLTVL.

The CDR3 loop is CASSDPREGSNQPQHF. In DNA form, the CDR3 reads TGTGCCAGCAGTGACCCAAGGGAGGGAAGCAATCAGCCCCAGCATTTT. The chain carries TRBV25-1 and TRBJ1-5; D remains ambiguous. This CDR3 has 16 residues. Deletions cut 3 bases from V and 1 base from J, with 13 bases between. Germline lookup yields CDR1 MGHDK and CDR2 SYGVNS.

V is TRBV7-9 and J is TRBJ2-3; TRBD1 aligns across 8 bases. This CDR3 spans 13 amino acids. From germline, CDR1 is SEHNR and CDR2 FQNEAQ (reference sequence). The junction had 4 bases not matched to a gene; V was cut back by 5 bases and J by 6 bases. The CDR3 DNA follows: TGTGCCAGCAGCCCCAGGGGGCCGGATACGCAGTATTTT. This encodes CASSPRGPDTQYF.

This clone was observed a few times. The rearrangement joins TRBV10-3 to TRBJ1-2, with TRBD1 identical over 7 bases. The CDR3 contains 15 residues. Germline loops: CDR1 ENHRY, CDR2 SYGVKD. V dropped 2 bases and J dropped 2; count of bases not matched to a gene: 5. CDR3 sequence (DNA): TGTGCCATCAGTGAGCCGTTACAGGGGAACTATGGCTACACCTTC. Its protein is CAISEPLQGNYGYTF.

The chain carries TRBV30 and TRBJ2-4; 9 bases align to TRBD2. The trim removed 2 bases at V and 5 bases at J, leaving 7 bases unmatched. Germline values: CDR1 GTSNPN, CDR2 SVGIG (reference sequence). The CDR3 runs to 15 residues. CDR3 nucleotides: TGTGCCTGGAGTCGAGTTCTAGCGGGACAAAACATTCAGTACTTC. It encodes CAWSRVLAGQNIQYF.

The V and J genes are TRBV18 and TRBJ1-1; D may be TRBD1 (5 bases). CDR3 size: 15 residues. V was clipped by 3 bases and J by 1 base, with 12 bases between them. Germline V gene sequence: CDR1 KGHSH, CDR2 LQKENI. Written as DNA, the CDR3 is TGTGCCAGCTCACCTGGAGGGGCTACGAACACTGAAGCTTTCTTT. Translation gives CASSPGGATNTEAFF.

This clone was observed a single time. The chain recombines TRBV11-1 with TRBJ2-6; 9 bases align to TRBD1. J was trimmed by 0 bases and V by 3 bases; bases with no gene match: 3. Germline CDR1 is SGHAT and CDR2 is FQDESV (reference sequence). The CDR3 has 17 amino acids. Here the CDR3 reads CASSLGQGDSGANVLTF. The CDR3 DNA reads TGTGCCAGCAGCTTGGGACAGGGAGACTCTGGGGCCAACGTCCTGACTTTC.

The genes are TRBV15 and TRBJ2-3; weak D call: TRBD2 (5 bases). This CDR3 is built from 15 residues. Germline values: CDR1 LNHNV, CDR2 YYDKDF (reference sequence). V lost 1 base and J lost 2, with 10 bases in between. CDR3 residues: CATSRGRTYTDTQYF. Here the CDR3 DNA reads TGTGCCACCAGCAGAGGCCGGACTTACACAGATACGCAGTATTTT.

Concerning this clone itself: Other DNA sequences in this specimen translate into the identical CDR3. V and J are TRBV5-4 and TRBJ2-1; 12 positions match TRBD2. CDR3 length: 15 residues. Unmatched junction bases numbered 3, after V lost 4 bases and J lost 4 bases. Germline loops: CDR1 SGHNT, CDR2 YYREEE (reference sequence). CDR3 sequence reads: CASSLTSGSYNEQFF. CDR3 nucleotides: TGTGCCAGCAGCCTGACTAGCGGGAGTTACAATGAGCAGTTCTTC.

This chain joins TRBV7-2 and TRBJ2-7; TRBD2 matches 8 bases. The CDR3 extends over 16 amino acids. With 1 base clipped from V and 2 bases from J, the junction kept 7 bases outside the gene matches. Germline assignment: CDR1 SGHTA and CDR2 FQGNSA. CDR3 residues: CASSLEGTSKAYEQYF. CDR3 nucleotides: TGTGCCAGCAGCTTAGAGGGGACTAGTAAGGCCTACGAGCAGTACTTC.

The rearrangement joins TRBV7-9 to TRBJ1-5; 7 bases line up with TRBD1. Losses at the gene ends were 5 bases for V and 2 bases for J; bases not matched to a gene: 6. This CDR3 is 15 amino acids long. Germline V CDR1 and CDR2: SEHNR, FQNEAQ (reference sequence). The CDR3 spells CASSEQGFGNQPQHF. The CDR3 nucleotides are TGTGCCAGCAGCGAACAGGGGTTTGGCAATCAGCCCCAGCATTTT.

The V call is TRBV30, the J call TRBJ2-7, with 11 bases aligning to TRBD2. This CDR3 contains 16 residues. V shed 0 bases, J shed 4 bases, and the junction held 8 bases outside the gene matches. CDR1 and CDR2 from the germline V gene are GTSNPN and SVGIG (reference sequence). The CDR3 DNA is TGTGCCTGGAGTGTAAGAACTAGCGGGGGATCTTACGAGCAGTACTTC. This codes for CAWSVRTSGGSYEQYF.

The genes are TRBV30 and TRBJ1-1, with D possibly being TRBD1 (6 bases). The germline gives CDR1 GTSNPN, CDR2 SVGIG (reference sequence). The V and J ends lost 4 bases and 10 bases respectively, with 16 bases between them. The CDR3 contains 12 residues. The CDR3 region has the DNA TGTGCCTGGACCCCCTCACAGGGAACAGCTTTCTTT. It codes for CAWTPSQGTAFF.

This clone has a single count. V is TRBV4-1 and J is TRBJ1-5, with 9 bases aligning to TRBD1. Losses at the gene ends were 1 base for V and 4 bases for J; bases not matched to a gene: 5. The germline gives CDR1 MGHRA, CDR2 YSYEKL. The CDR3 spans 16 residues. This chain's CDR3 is CASSQGRQGGNQPQHF. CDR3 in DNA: TGCGCCAGCAGCCAAGGACGACAGGGGGGGAATCAGCCCCAGCATTTT.

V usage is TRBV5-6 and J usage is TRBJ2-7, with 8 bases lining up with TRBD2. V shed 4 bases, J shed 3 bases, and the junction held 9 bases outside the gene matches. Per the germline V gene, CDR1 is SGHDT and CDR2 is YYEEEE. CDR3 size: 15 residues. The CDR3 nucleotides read TGTGCCAGCAGCGACACCAGCGGGAGTAGCTACGAGCAGTACTTC. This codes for CASSDTSGSSYEQYF.

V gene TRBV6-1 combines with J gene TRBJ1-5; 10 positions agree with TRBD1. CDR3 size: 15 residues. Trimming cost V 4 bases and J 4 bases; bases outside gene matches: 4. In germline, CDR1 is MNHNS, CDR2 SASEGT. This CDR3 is CASSARTGGNQPQHF. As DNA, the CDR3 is TGTGCCAGCAGTGCCCGGACAGGGGGGAATCAGCCCCAGCATTTT.

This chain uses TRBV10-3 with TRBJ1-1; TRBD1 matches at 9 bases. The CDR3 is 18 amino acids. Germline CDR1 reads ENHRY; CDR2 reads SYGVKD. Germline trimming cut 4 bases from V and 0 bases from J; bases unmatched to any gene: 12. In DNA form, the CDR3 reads TGTGCCATCAGTGTGACAACCGGGACAGGGAATATGAACACTGAAGCTTTCTTT. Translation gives CAISVTTGTGNMNTEAFF.